Listed here are 12 T cell receptor beta chains from one sample, sequenced in a study of T cells in Graves' hyperthyroidism and ophthalmopathy. Amplification of TCR beta CDR3 regions was performed using RNA transcripts as template. The HTBI primer set drove a first-round RT-PCR of the TCR CDR3. TCRdb reanalysed the multiplex PCR reads using MiXCR and keeps one entry per CDR3 protein. The table has around 340,000 distinct CDR3 sequences, around 14% seen once. Material: blood. These receptor sequences come from a woman younger than 45 with Graves' hyperthyroidism.

This clonotype was seen repeatedly, ten times or more. The chain recombines TRBV28 with TRBJ2-7; 8 nucleotides align to TRBD2. The CDR3 extends over 13 amino acids. CDR1 MDHEN and CDR2 SYDVKM come from the germline V gene. V lost 8 bases, J lost 3 bases, and 6 bases stayed unmatched. CDR3 sequence reads: CASGTSFVYEQYF. As DNA, the CDR3 is TGTGCCAGCGGGACTAGTTTTGTCTACGAGCAGTACTTC.

J is TRBJ1-2 and V is TRBV20-1; D gene unclear. The ends were cut back, 3 bases at V and 2 bases at J, with 7 bases in the middle. The germline CDR1 and CDR2 sequences are DFQATT and SNEGSKA (reference sequence). The CDR3 length is 12 residues. CDR3 DNA: TGCAGTGCTAGTACAGACAACTATGGCTACACCTTC. The encoded protein is CSASTDNYGYTF.

Note on this clonotype: A much bigger clone sits one base away, suggesting this may be a read error. Because the CDR3 is missing its conserved closing phenylalanine or tryptophan, this is likely a read error. This rearrangement joins TRBV29-1 to TRBJ2-7, with 7 bases matching TRBD1. The V segment lost 1 base and the J segment 1 base; nucleotides outside the gene matches: 4. The CDR3 extends over 14 amino acids. Germline V CDR1 and CDR2: SQVTM, ANQGSEA. The CDR3 protein is CSVEVRDSSYEQYL. The CDR3 nucleotides read TGCAGCGTTGAAGTACGGGACAGTTCCTACGAGCAGTACCTC.

This clonotype was observed a handful of times. The J gene is TRBJ2-7, the V gene TRBV11-2; weak D call: TRBD2 (6 bases). Germline V gives CDR1 SGHAT, CDR2 FQNNGV. The V end was cut by 5 bases, the J end by 4 bases, with 21 bases between. The CDR3 totals 16 residues. Here the CDR3 DNA reads TGTGCCAGCAGCACCTCAACTAGCCTCTACCGATACGAGCAGTACTTC. Its protein is CASSTSTSLYRYEQYF. Looking up the rest from reference TRBV11-2 and TRBJ2-7 gives the full variable domain: EAGVAQSPRYKIIEKRQSVAFWCNPISGHATLYWYQQILGQGPKLLIQFQNNGVVDDSQLPKDRFSAERLKGVDSTLKIQPAKLEDSAVYLCASSTSTSLYRYEQYFGPGTRLTVT.

The chain recombines TRBV19 with TRBJ2-1; D gene ambiguous. Trimming took off 5 bases at V and 0 bases at J, with 14 bases between the two ends. CDR1 is LNHDA, CDR2 SQIVND, per germline (reference sequence). The CDR3 is made up of 16 amino acids. CDR3 loop: CASSRRQSSSYNEQFF. CDR3 in DNA: TGTGCCAGTAGTCGTCGGCAGTCCAGCTCCTACAATGAGCAGTTCTTC.

This clonotype was recorded at least ten times. V usage is TRBV10-2 and J usage is TRBJ1-1; no clear D gene. Trimming stripped 3 bases from V and 0 bases from J, with 5 bases between. The CDR3 is made up of 13 amino acids. Germline CDR1 and CDR2: WSHSY and SAAADI. The CDR3 DNA sequence: TGCGCCAGCAGTGAAGGGCTGAACACTGAAGCTTTCTTT. Its translation is CASSEGLNTEAFF.

This chain joins TRBV15 and TRBJ2-5; D ambiguous. Per germline, CDR1 LNHNV and CDR2 YYDKDF (reference sequence). This CDR3 spans 12 amino acids. Trimming removed 8 bases from V and 0 bases from J, with 7 bases in between. The CDR3 sequence is CATGRDQETQYF. CDR3 bases: TGTGCCACCGGACGGGACCAAGAGACCCAGTACTTC.

This clonotype appeared many times. The chain links TRBV2 to TRBJ1-2; D perhaps matches TRBD1 (6 bases). Between the trimmed V and J ends, which lost 3 bases and 7 bases, there was a span of 15 bases. CDR3 size: 14 residues. The germline V gene encodes CDR1 SNHLY and CDR2 FYNNEI. The DNA for the CDR3 is TGTGCCAGCAGTGAGGGGTGGGGCAGGGGTGGCTACACCTTC. Translation: CASSEGWGRGGYTF.

This clonotype came up many times. The rearrangement links TRBV28 to TRBJ2-7; 11 bases map to TRBD2. CDR3 length: 18 residues. CDR1 and CDR2 (germline): MDHEN, SYDVKM. Trimming removed 6 bases from V and 4 bases from J; junction bases left unmatched: 17. The CDR3 DNA reads TGTGCCAGCAGCTCCCGGACCACTAGCGGGAGAGTATTATACGAGCAGTACTTC. It is translated as CASSSRTTSGRVLYEQYF.

This clonotype was observed a handful of times. Written as DNA, the CDR3 is TGTGCCAGCAGTCAGGGGAGGGCCGCATCTCATACGCAGTATTTT. Encoded protein: CASSQGRAASHTQYF. The V call is TRBV27, the J call TRBJ2-3; TRBD2 is a possible D gene (7 bases). Deletions cut 5 bases from V and 7 bases from J, with 19 bases between. CDR1 is MNHEY and CDR2 is SMNVEV in the germline V gene (reference sequence). The CDR3 covers 15 residues.

This clonotype has just a few counts. J is TRBJ2-4 and V is TRBV7-9, with 10 nucleotides matching TRBD1. The V and J ends lost 1 base and 7 bases, in that order; junction bases with no gene match: 1. The CDR3 covers 14 residues. Germline CDR1 reads SEHNR; CDR2 reads FQNEAQ (reference sequence). CDR3: CASSLGGQGNIQYF. CDR3 sequence (DNA): TGTGCCAGCAGCTTAGGGGGACAGGGGAACATTCAGTACTTC.

The V call is TRBV19, the J call TRBJ2-5, with D perhaps TRBD2 (5 bases). V lost 4 bases, J lost 0 bases, and 12 bases lay in between. The CDR3 is made up of 15 amino acids. Germline loops: CDR1 LNHDA, CDR2 SQIVND (reference sequence). The CDR3 loop reads CASSREKGYQETQYF. DNA of the CDR3: TGTGCCAGTAGTAGGGAGAAGGGTTACCAAGAGACCCAGTACTTC.